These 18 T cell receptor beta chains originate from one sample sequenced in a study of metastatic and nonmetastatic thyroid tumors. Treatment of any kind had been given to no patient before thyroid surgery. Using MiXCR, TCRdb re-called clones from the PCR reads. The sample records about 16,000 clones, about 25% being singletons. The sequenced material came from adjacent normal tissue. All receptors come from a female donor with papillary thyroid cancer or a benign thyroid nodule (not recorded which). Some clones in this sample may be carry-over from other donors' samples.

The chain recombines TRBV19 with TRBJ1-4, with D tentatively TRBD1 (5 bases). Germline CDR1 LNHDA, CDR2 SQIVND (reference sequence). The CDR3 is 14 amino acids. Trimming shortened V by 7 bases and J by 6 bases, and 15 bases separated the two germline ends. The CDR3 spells CASMDNQRHEKLFF. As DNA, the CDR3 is TGTGCCAGTATGGACAACCAACGCCATGAAAAACTGTTTTTT.

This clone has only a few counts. CDR3 residues: CASSEETYSGNTIYF. The CDR3 DNA follows: TGTGCCAGCAGTGAAGAAACATACTCTGGAAACACCATATATTTT. This sequence joins TRBV6-1 and TRBJ1-3; D unclear. The CDR3 runs 15 residues. Germline CDR1 and CDR2: MNHNS and SASEGT. The ends were cut back, 1 base at V and 0 bases at J, with 7 bases in the middle.

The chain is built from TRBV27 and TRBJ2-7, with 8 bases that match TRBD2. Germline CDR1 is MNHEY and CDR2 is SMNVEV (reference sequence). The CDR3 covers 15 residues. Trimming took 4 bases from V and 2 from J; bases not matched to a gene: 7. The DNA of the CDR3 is TGTGCCAGCAGTTCAGCGGGGGTTGACCCCTACGAGCAGTACTTC. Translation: CASSSAGVDPYEQYF.

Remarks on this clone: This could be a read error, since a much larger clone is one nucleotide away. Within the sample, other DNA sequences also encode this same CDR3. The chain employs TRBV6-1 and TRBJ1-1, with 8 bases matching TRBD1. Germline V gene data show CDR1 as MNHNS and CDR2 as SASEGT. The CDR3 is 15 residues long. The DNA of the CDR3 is TGTGCCAGCAGTCGCTCAGGGGGCATGGACACTGAAGCCTTCTTT. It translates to CASSRSGGMDTEAFF.

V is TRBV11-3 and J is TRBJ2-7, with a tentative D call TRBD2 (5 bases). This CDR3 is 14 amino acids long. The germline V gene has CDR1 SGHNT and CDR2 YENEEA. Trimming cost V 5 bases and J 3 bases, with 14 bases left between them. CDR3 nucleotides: TGTGCCAGCAGCAGACCGGGGTCGAGCTACGAGCAGTACTTC. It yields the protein CASSRPGSSYEQYF.

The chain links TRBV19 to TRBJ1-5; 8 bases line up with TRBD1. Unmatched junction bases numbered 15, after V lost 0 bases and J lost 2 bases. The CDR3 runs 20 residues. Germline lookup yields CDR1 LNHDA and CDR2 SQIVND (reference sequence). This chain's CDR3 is CASSIDWQGAREWGNQPQHF. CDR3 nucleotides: TGTGCCAGTAGTATAGATTGGCAGGGGGCGAGAGAGTGGGGCAATCAGCCCCAGCATTTT.

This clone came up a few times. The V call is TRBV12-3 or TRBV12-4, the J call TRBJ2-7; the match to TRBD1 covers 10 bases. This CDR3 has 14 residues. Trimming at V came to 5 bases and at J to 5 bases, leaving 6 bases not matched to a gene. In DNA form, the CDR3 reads TGTGCCAGCAGTCCGGGACAGGGGATCCACGAGCAGTACTTC. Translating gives CASSPGQGIHEQYF.

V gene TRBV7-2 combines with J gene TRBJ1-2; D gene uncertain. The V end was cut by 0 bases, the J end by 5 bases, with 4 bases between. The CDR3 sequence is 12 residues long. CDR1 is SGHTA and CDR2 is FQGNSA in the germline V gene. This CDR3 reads CASSLALYGYTF. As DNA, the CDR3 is TGTGCCAGCAGCTTAGCCCTGTATGGCTACACCTTC. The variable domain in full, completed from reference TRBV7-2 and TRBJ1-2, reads GAGVSQSPSNKVTEKGKDVELRCDPISGHTALYWYRQSLGQGLEFLIYFQGNSAPDKSGLPSDRFSAERTGGSVSTLTIQRTQQEDSAVYLCASSLALYGYTFGSGTRLTVV.

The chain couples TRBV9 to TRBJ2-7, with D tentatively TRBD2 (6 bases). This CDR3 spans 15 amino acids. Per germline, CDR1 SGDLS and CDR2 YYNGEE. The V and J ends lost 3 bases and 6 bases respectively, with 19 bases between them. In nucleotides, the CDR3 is TGTGCCAGCAGCGAGGAGGGGCGGCCTGACGGCGAGCAGTACTTC. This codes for CASSEEGRPDGEQYF.

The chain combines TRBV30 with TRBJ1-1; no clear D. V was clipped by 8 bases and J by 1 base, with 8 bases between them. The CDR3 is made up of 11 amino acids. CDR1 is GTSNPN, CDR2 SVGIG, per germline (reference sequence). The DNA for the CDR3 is TGTGCCCAGCAGGAGAACACTGAAGCTTTCTTT. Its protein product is CAQQENTEAFF.

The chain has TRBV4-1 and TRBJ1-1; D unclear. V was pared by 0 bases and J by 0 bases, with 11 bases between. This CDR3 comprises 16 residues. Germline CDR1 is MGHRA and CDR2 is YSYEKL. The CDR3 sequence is CASSQEGALMNTEAFF. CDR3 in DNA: TGCGCCAGCAGCCAAGAAGGTGCCCTCATGAACACTGAAGCTTTCTTT.

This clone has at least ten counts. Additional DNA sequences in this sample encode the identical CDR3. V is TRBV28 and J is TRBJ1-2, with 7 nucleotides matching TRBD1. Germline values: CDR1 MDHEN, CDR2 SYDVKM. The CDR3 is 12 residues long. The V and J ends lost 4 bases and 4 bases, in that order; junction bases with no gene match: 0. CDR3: CASSSGGYGYTF. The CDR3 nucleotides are TGTGCCAGCAGTTCAGGGGGCTATGGCTACACCTTC.

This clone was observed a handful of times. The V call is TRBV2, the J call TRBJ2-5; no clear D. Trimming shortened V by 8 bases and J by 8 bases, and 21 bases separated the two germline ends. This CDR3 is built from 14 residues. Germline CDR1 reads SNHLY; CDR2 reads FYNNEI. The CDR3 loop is CASAARAEPRTQYF. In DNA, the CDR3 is TGTGCCAGCGCCGCCCGGGCTGAGCCTAGAACCCAGTACTTC.

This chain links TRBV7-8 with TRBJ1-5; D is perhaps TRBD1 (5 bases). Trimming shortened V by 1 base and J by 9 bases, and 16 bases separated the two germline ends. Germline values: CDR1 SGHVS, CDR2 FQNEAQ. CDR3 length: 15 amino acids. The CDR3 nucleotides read TGTGCCAGCAGCTTAGACAGGAGGGCGATAGGGCCCCAGCATTTT. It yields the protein CASSLDRRAIGPQHF.

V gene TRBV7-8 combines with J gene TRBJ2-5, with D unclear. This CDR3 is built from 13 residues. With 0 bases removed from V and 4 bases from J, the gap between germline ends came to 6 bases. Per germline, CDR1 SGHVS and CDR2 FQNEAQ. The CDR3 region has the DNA TGTGCCAGCAGCTTAGCCCTGGGAGAGACCCAGTACTTC. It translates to CASSLALGETQYF.

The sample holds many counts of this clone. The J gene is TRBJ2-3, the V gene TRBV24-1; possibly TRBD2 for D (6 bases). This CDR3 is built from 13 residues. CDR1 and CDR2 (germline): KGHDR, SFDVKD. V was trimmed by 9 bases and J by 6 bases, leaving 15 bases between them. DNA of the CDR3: TGTGCCACCGGGCGGGGTACGGGGGATACGCAGTATTTT. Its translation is CATGRGTGDTQYF.

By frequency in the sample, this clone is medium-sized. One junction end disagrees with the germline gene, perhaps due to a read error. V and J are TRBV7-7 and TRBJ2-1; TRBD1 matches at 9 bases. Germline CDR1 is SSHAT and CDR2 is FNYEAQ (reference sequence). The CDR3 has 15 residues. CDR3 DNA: TGTGCTAGCAGCTTGGATTGGACAGGGGCCAATGAGCAGTTCTTC. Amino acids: CASSLDWTGANEQFF.

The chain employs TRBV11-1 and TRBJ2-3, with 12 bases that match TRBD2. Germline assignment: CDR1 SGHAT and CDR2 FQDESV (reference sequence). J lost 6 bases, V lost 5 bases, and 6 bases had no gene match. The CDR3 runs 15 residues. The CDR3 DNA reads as TGTGCCAGCAGCCCGACTACTAGCGGGAGGGATACGCAGTATTTT. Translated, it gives CASSPTTSGRDTQYF.